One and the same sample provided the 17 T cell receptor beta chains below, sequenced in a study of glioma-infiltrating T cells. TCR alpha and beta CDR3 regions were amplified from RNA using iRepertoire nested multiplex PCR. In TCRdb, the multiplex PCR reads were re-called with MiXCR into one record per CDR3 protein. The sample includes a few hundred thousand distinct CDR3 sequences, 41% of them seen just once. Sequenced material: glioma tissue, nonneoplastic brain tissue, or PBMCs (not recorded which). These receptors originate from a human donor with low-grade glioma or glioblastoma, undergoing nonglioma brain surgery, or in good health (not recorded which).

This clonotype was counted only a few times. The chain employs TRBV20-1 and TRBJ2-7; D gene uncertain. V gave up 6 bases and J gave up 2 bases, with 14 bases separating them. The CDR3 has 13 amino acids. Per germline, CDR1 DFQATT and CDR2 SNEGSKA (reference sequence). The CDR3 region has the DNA TGCAGTGCCCCTTACAACCCGACCTACGAGCAGTACTTC. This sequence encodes CSAPYNPTYEQYF.

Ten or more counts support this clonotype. CDR3 coding DNA: TGTGCCAGCAGTTACGTGGGACTCTCTAACTATGGCTACACCTTC. This translates into CASSYVGLSNYGYTF. The chain carries TRBV6-2 or TRBV6-3 and TRBJ1-2; D might be TRBD1 (5 bases). With 2 bases removed from V and 0 bases from J, the gap between germline ends came to 10 bases. Per germline, CDR1 MNHEY and CDR2 SVGEGT. This CDR3 contains 15 residues.

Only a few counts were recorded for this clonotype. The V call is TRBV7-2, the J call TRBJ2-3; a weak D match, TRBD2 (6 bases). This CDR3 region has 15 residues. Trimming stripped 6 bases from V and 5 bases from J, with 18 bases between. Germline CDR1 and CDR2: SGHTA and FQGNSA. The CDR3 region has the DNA TGTGCCAGCAGGGATCGGGGACTTAGGGAAGATACGCAGTATTTT. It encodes CASRDRGLREDTQYF. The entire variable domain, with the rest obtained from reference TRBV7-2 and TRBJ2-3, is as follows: GAGVSQSPSNKVTEKGKDVELRCDPISGHTALYWYRQSLGQGLEFLIYFQGNSAPDKSGLPSDRFSAERTGGSVSTLTIQRTQQEDSAVYLCASRDRGLREDTQYFGPGTRLTVL.

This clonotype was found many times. The CDR3 DNA reads as TGTGCCAGCAGCTTAGGCTGGACTCGGTACGAGCAGTACTTC. Translating gives CASSLGWTRYEQYF. This chain joins TRBV7-2 and TRBJ2-7, with a weak D call TRBD2 (5 bases). Germline assignment: CDR1 SGHTA and CDR2 FQGNSA. The CDR3 has 14 amino acids. V lost 1 base to trimming and J lost 4 bases, with 11 bases between them.

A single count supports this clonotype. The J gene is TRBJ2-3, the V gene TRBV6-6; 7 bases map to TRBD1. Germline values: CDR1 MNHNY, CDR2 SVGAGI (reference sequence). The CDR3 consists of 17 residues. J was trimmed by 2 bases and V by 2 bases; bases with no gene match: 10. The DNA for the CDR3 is TGTGCCAGCAGTTACCCCCTCCGAGGGGGCTACACAGATACGCAGTATTTT. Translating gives CASSYPLRGGYTDTQYF.

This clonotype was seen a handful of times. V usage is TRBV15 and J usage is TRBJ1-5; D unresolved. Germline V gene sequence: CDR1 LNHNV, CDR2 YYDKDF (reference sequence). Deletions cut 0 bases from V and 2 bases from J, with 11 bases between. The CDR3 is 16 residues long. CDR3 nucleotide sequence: TGTGCCACCAGCAGAGATATATCCCGGGGCAATCAGCCCCAGCATTTT. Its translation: CATSRDISRGNQPQHF.

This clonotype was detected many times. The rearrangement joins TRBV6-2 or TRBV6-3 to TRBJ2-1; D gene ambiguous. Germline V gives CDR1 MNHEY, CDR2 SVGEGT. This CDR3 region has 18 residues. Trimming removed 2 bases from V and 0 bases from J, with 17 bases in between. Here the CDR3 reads CASSYPGPLLSSYNEQFF. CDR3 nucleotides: TGTGCCAGCAGTTACCCCGGACCGCTACTTAGCTCCTACAATGAGCAGTTCTTC.

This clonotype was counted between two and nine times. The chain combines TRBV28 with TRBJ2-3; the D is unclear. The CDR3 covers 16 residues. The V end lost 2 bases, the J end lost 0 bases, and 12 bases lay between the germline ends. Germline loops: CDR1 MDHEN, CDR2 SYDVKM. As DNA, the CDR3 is TGTGCCAGCAGTTTAACCCCGCAGGCTAGCACAGATACGCAGTATTTT. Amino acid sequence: CASSLTPQASTDTQYF.

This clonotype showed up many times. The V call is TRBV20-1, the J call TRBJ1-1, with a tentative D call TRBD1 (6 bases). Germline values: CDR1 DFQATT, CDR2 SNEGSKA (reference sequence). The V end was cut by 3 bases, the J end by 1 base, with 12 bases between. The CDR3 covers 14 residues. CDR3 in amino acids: CSARGGHTNTEAFF. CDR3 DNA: TGCAGTGCTAGGGGGGGACATACGAACACTGAAGCTTTCTTT.

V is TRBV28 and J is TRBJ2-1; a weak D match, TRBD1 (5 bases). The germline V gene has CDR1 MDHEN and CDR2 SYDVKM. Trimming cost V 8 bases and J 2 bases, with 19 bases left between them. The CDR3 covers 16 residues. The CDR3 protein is CASGLAGNLTYNEQFF. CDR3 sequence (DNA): TGTGCCAGCGGGCTTGCAGGGAACCTAACCTACAATGAGCAGTTCTTC.

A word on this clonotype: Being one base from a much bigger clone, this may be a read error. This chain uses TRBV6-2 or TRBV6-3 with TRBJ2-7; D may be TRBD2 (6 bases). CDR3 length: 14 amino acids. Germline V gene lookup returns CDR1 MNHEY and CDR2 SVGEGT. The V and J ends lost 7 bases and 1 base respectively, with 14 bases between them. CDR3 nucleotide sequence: TGTGCCAGCATCCCAGCGGGTCGATCCTACGAGCAGTACTTC. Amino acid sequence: CASIPAGRSYEQYF.

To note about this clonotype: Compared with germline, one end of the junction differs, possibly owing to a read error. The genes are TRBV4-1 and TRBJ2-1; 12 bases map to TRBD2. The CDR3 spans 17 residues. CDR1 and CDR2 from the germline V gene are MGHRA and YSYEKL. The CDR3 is CASSQSGLAGPYSEQFF. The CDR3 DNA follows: TGCGCCAGCAGCCAATCCGGACTAGCGGGGCCCTACAGTGAGCAGTTCTTC.

The CDR3 loop is CASRWGGEKLFF. The CDR3 DNA follows: TGTGCCAGCAGGTGGGGGGGCGAAAAACTGTTTTTT. The J gene is TRBJ1-4, the V gene TRBV12-3 or TRBV12-4, with D perhaps matching TRBD1 (6 bases). This CDR3 has 12 amino acids. Trimming shortened V by 6 bases and J by 8 bases, and 10 bases separated the two germline ends.

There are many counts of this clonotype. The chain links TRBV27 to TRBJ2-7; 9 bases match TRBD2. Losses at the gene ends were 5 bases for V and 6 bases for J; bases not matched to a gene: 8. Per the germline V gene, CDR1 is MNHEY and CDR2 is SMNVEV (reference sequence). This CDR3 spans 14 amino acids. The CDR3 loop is CASSNGGRGGEQYF. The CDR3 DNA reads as TGTGCCAGCAGTAACGGCGGGAGGGGTGGCGAGCAGTACTTC.

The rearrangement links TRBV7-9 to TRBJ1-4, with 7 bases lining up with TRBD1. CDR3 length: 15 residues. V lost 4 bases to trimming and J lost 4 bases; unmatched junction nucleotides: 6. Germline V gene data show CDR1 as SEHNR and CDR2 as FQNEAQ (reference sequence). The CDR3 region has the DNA TGTGCCAGCAGCTCCTCGGGACAGTATAATGAAAAACTGTTTTTT. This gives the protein CASSSSGQYNEKLFF.

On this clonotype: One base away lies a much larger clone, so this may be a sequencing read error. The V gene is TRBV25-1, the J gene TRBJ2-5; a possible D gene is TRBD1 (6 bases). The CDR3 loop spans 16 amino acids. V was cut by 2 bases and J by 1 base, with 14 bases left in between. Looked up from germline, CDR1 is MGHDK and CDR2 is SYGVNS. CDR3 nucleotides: TGTGCCAGCAGTGAAGGGACACTACCGACCCAAGAGACCCAGTACTTC. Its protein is CASSEGTLPTQETQYF.

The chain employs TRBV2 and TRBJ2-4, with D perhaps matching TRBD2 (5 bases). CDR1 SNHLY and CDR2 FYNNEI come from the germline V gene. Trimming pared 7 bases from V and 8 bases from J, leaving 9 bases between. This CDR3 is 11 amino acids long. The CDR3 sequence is CASNTADIQYF. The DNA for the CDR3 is TGTGCCAGCAATACAGCGGACATTCAGTACTTC.